The rows below give T cell receptor beta chains drawn from one sample of a study of OX40 agonist ivuxolimab in advanced cancers. Profiled with immunoSEQ multiplex PCR; TCRdb holds only in-frame clones, not every one. The data show 70,000 to 85,000 clones, 88% seen once. The specimen comprised CD4+ or CD8+ T cells sorted from blood, sampled in a trial of the OX40 agonist ivuxolimab. Receptor source: an adult with an advanced solid tumor such as melanoma, head and neck, liver or kidney cancer. Both conserved end residues are part of each CDR3. A D gene is named only where the DNA matches it firmly.

TRBJ1-2	TRBD1	17	TRBV4-3	CASSQDRPGQRNYGYTF
TRBJ2-1	TRBD2	13	TRBV12-5	CASGTGLVNEQFF
TRBJ2-3	.	14	TRBV29-1	CSAPEDQRTDTQYF
TRBJ2-7	TRBD2	16	TRBV4-1	CASSQEGPREGLEQYF
TRBJ1-1	.	16	TRBV6-5	CASSYSRSRKNTEAFF
TRBJ2-7	TRBD1	14	TRBV7-9	CASSSGTGGDEQYF
TRBJ2-5	.	15	TRBV11-3	CASSLKGGLKETQYF
TRBJ2-7	.	16	TRBV11-3	CASSWEWGGPSYEQYF
TRBJ2-2	TRBD2	18	TRBV7-9	CASSPGTSGRTNTGELFF
TRBJ2-2	TRBD2	15	TRBV19	CASSGAGVNTGELFF
TRBJ2-1	TRBD2	18	TRBV27	CASSLWGSGGGSYNEQFF
TRBJ1-6	.	15	TRBV4-2	CASSQETHSRSPLHF
TRBJ1-5	TRBD1	16	TRBV2	CASSPDRGHSNQPQHF
TRBJ1-1	.	13	TRBV7-8	CASSPHVGVGAFF
TRBJ1-1	.	16	TRBV30	CAWSVGPGHLNTEAFF
TRBJ2-4	.	14	TRBV5-4	CASSFRGAKNIQYF